A single sample is the source of the 13 T cell receptor beta chains below, sequenced in a study of response to subunit inactivated influenza vaccine. TCRdb re-analysed the RT-PCR reads in MiXCR, keeping a single row per CDR3 protein. Of under 950,000 distinct CDR3 sequences listed, around 20% are singletons. Sequences were derived from PBMCs from blood, sampled roughly 5 days after vaccination. These receptors all come from a man aged 45-65 years who received an inactivated influenza vaccine.

A few counts support this clonotype. The gene calls are TRBV4-3 and TRBJ2-7; no clear D gene. The CDR3 has 12 residues. V was clipped by 0 bases and J by 5 bases, with 5 bases between them. Germline CDR1 and CDR2: LGHNA and YSLEER. CDR3 nucleotides: TGCGCCAGCAGCCAAGATCGTGACGAGCAGTACTTC. It translates to CASSQDRDEQYF.

This sequence joins TRBV6-1 and TRBJ2-4, with 11 bases aligning to TRBD2. V lost 6 bases to trimming and J lost 5 bases; unmatched junction nucleotides: 3. Germline CDR1 reads MNHNS; CDR2 reads SASEGT. The CDR3 has 14 amino acids. CDR3 bases: TGTGCCAGCAGGAAGGGACTAGCGGAAAACATTCAGTACTTC. This codes for CASRKGLAENIQYF.

With respect to this clonotype: Its ends do not fully match the called genes, so a read error is possible. The genes are TRBV20-1 and TRBJ1-6, with TRBD1 identical over 7 bases. Germline assignment: CDR1 DFQATT and CDR2 SNEGSKA (reference sequence). There are 17 residues in the CDR3. Here the CDR3 DNA reads TGCTGTGCTCCTGCCCCCAGGGGGTCTGTGGATAATTCACCCCTCCACTTT. It translates to CCAPAPRGSVDNSPLHF.

This clonotype was counted only a few times. V and J are TRBV20-1 and TRBJ1-2; 8 nucleotides align to TRBD1. Germline CDR1 DFQATT, CDR2 SNEGSKA (reference sequence). The CDR3 sequence is 12 residues long. V gave up 6 bases and J gave up 6 bases; unmatched junction bases: 6. The CDR3 sequence: CSATGQGHGYTF. DNA for the CDR3: TGCAGTGCAACTGGACAGGGCCATGGCTACACCTTC.

There are many counts of this clonotype. CDR3 nucleotides: TGCGCCAGCAGCTGGATGACACCTAGCACAGATACGCAGTATTTT. Its translation is CASSWMTPSTDTQYF. The chain uses TRBV5-1 and TRBJ2-3; unclear D gene. The length of the CDR3 is 15 residues. V was trimmed by 3 bases and J by 0 bases, leaving 11 bases between them. Germline lookup yields CDR1 SGHRS and CDR2 YFSETQ.

This clonotype was counted at least ten times. DNA of the CDR3: TGTGCCAGCAGCTTAGTCGGGACAGGGGCCTACGAGCAGTACTTC. Amino acid sequence: CASSLVGTGAYEQYF. The V gene is TRBV7-9, the J gene TRBJ2-7, with TRBD1 matching over 10 bases. The CDR3 sequence is 15 residues long. Germline V gene sequence: CDR1 SEHNR, CDR2 FQNEAQ (reference sequence). Trimming cost V 1 base and J 2 bases; bases outside gene matches: 2.

This clonotype has just a few counts. The genes are TRBV6-5 and TRBJ2-1; 8 nucleotides line up with TRBD2. The CDR3 covers 15 residues. Germline CDR1 and CDR2: MNHEY and SVGAGI. J gave up 6 bases and V 0 bases, and 4 bases lay outside the gene matches. CDR3 in amino acids: CASSYSGGRTNEQFF. DNA of the CDR3: TGTGCCAGCAGTTACTCAGGCGGGAGGACCAATGAGCAGTTCTTC.

The sample holds many counts of this clonotype. V usage is TRBV12-3 or TRBV12-4 and J usage is TRBJ2-1, with D perhaps matching TRBD2 (5 bases). The CDR3 extends over 14 amino acids. Trimming pared 4 bases from V and 7 bases from J, leaving 14 bases between. For the CDR3, the DNA is TGTGCCAGCAGTTACTCAACGGGGTGGAATGAGCAGTTCTTC. It yields the protein CASSYSTGWNEQFF.

There are a few counts of this clonotype. CDR3 residues: CASSHRGSNQPQHF. DNA for the CDR3: TGTGCCAGCAGCCACCGGGGGAGCAATCAGCCCCAGCATTTT. This sequence joins TRBV7-9 and TRBJ1-5; TRBD1 is a possible D gene (5 bases). The CDR3 runs to 14 residues. Trimming stripped 5 bases from V and 1 base from J, with 9 bases between. Germline V gene sequence: CDR1 SEHNR, CDR2 FQNEAQ (reference sequence).

This clonotype came up a few times. The chain joins TRBV29-1 to TRBJ2-1, with 9 bases lining up with TRBD1. Looked up from germline, CDR1 is SQVTM and CDR2 is ANQGSEA. The CDR3 runs to 14 residues. Unmatched junction bases numbered 5, after V lost 2 bases and J lost 6 bases. The CDR3 region is CSVEYRGLTNEQFF. The CDR3 DNA follows: TGCAGCGTTGAATACAGGGGGCTAACCAATGAGCAGTTCTTC.

The chain has TRBV20-1 and TRBJ2-7; tentatively, D is TRBD1 or TRBD2 (5 bases each). V lost 6 bases to trimming and J lost 0 bases, with 12 bases between them. The CDR3 totals 13 residues. Germline V lookup: CDR1 DFQATT, CDR2 SNEGSKA (reference sequence). CDR3 protein: CSARWGYSYEQYF. The CDR3 DNA reads TGCAGTGCCCGCTGGGGGTACTCCTACGAGCAGTACTTC.

The J gene is TRBJ2-7, the V gene TRBV6-2 or TRBV6-3; D might be TRBD1 or TRBD2, each matching 6 bases. The CDR3 spans 16 residues. V was cut by 6 bases and J by 1 base, with 19 bases left in between. CDR1 MNHEY and CDR2 SVGEGT come from the germline V gene. The CDR3: CASSLLDRRASYEQYF. The CDR3 DNA follows: TGTGCCAGCAGCCTATTAGACAGGAGGGCATCCTACGAGCAGTACTTC.

This sequence joins TRBV12-3 or TRBV12-4 and TRBJ2-2; D may be TRBD1 (5 bases). This CDR3 region has 15 residues. Between the trimmed V and J ends, which lost 7 bases and 2 bases, there was a span of 14 bases. In nucleotides, the CDR3 is TGTGCCAGCAACCCCACCAGGGTCAACACCGGGGAGCTGTTTTTT. Residues: CASNPTRVNTGELFF.